This is a list of T cell receptor beta chains from one sample in a study of cytomegalovirus exposure and HLA in healthy donors. Assay used: immunoSEQ multiplex PCR; TCRdb lists only in-frame clones, some missing. The data contain roughly 170,000 clones, around four fifths of them seen just once; the ten biggest clones take up roughly an eighth. Material for sequencing was PBMCs. The receptor source for this set is a woman between 50 and 59 years old in good health and CMV-seropositive. The CDR3 runs from the conserved cysteine through the conserved F or W. The D gene is left open where the match is weak. Only part of the rows carry a size: once, few, many, or a class if the clone is expanded.

clone size,J gene,D gene,V gene,CDR3 DNA,CDR3 protein
once,TRBJ2-3,NA,TRBV5-1,TGCGCCAGCAGCTTGACAGCTAGCACAGATACGCAGTATTTT,CASSLTASTDTQYF
NA,TRBJ2-5,NA,TRBV29-1,TGCAGCGCCGCCCGACAGATCCAAGAGACCCAGTACTTC,CSAARQIQETQYF
NA,TRBJ2-2,NA,TRBV27,TGTGCCAGCAGTATAACAGGGAACACCGGGGAGCTGTTTTTT,CASSITGNTGELFF
NA,TRBJ1-3,TRBD1,TRBV12-5,TGTGCTAGTGGTTCTGGGACAGGAAGCTCTGGAAACACCATATATTTT,CASGSGTGSSGNTIYF
NA,TRBJ1-2,NA,TRBV6-6,TGTGCCAGCAGGTACGGACAGAGTTCCTATGGCTACACCTTC,CASRYGQSSYGYTF
NA,TRBJ2-3,NA,TRBV30,TGTGCCTGGAGTGTACGTCGCGGTACGCAGTATTTT,CAWSVRRGTQYF
NA,TRBJ2-7,TRBD1,TRBV5-6,TGTGCCAGCAGCTTCGGACAGGGACCTTCCGAGCAGTACTTC,CASSFGQGPSEQYF
few,TRBJ2-7,NA,TRBV19,TGTGCCAGTAGTATGGCGGGGTCCTACGAGCAGTACTTC,CASSMAGSYEQYF
NA,TRBJ1-1,NA,TRBV4-2,TGTGCCAGCAGCCAAGATAAAACAGGGTGGAACACTGAAGCTTTCTTT,CASSQDKTGWNTEAFF
NA,TRBJ1-2,NA,TRBV6-1,TGTGCCAGCCCGGGATCGGGGAACGGCGGCTACACCTTC,CASPGSGNGGYTF
NA,TRBJ2-7,TRBD1,TRBV6-5,TGTGCCAGCAGTTACAACAGGGGATCCTACGAGCAGTACTTC,CASSYNRGSYEQYF
few,TRBJ2-1,NA,TRBV19,TGTGCCAGTAGGACAGCCAATGAGCAGTTCTTC,CASRTANEQFF
NA,TRBJ2-3,NA,TRBV27,TGTGCCAGCAGTTCCCAGGGTTGGAGGAGCGGGTCAGATACGCAGTATTTT,CASSSQGWRSGSDTQYF
NA,TRBJ1-6,NA,TRBV19,TGTGCCAGTAGTATGAGGACAGTTAGTTCACCCCTCCACTTT,CASSMRTVSSPLHF
NA,TRBJ2-3,TRBD2,TRBV7-2,TGTGCCAGCAGCCAATTGGGAGGGAAAACGCAGTATTTT,CASSQLGGKTQYF
NA,TRBJ1-5,NA,TRBV9,TGTGCCAGCAGCTCCCCGCCTAGAAGACAGATCAATCAGCCCCAGCATTTT,CASSSPPRRQINQPQHF
NA,TRBJ2-5,TRBD2,TRBV5-1,TGCGCCAGCAGGTGGGGGGGGAAAGAGACCCAGTACTTC,CASRWGGKETQYF
NA,TRBJ2-1,NA,TRBV6-1,TGTGCCAGCAGTGTGGACCCGGGGGGCGTCGATGAGCAGTTCTTC,CASSVDPGGVDEQFF
NA,TRBJ2-4,TRBD2,TRBV7-3,TGTGCCAGCAGCCCGGGGGGGGGCGTTGGGAACATTCAGTACTTC,CASSPGGGVGNIQYF
NA,TRBJ1-3,NA,TRBV5-6,TGTGCCAGCAGCCCTGTGGGGGGTAACACCATATATTTT,CASSPVGGNTIYF
NA,TRBJ1-1,NA,TRBV28,TGTGCCAGCAGTTTTAGAGGGACAACAGCTTTCTTT,CASSFRGTTAFF
NA,TRBJ2-3,TRBD2,TRBV6-4,TGTGCCAGCAGTGACTCTAGCGGGGGGCACACAGATACGCAGTATTTT,CASSDSSGGHTDTQYF
NA,TRBJ1-5,TRBD1,TRBV27,TGTGCCAGCAGTGCCGGTACGCCCGGACAGGGCTATAGCAATCAGCCCCAGCATTTT,CASSAGTPGQGYSNQPQHF
NA,TRBJ2-5,TRBD2,TRBV19,TGTGCCAGTAGGAGGGCAGCTAGCGGGGGGTTAGAGACCCAGTACTTC,CASRRAASGGLETQYF